A few counts support the clone carrying this T cell receptor beta chain. TCRdb reprocessed the RACE reads with MiXCR, giving one entry per CDR3 protein. The data contain 75,000 to 100,000 distinct CDR3 sequences, approximately 9.3% of them seen just once; the ten biggest clones take up 2% to 2.5%. This entry belongs to a study of human T cells and chemical hapten exposure. Study at large: Skin of the upper inner arm, around 2 cm by around 2 cm, received 2% DPC for sensitization.

The time point was: patch test 2, 6 weeks after DPC sensitization. The treatment here: therapeutic diphenylcyclopropenone sensitization with weekly scalp DPC. Germline V gene sequence: CDR1 SQVTM, CDR2 ANQGSEA. This CDR3 is 13 amino acids long. Trimming took 4 bases from V and 2 from J, leaving 12 bases between them. Here the sequenced sample was whole blood, taken in connection with sensitization to the hapten diphenylcyclopropenone (DPC). The sequence derives from a woman in her forties with alopecia areata. Some clones in this sample may be carry-over from other donors' samples. V and J are TRBV29-1 and TRBJ2-7; D call uncertain. CDR3 protein: CSVATVLTYEQYF. CDR3 sequence (DNA): TGCAGCGTTGCAACCGTGCTTACCTACGAGCAGTACTTC.